These 4 T cell receptor beta chains share one sample of origin, sequenced in a study of cytomegalovirus exposure and HLA in healthy donors. PCR involved 60 Vbeta and 13 Jbeta primers. Data came from immunoSEQ multiplex PCR; TCRdb stores just in-frame clones and leaves some out. This table has 130,000 to 150,000 clones, around 80% appearing once. Sequencing used PBMCs. The receptor source for this set is a woman in her forties or fifties in good health and CMV-seropositive.

This chain links TRBV7-9 with TRBJ2-1, with D possibly being TRBD1 (5 bases). Germline V CDR1 and CDR2: SEHNR, FQNEAQ (reference sequence). Trimming took off 5 bases at V and 9 bases at J, with 14 bases between the two ends. The CDR3 totals 13 residues. This CDR3 reads CASSPRRVSEQFF. DNA of the CDR3: TGTGCCAGCAGCCCCCGCAGGGTTTCTGAGCAGTTCTTC.

V is TRBV5-6 and J is TRBJ2-5, with D possibly TRBD1 on 5 matching bases. The length of the CDR3 is 14 residues. V lost 4 bases and J 2 bases, leaving 12 bases between the germline ends. Germline V gene sequence: CDR1 SGHDT, CDR2 YYEEEE. In nucleotides, the CDR3 is TGTGCCAGCAGCCCGATGGGGCTTCAAGAGACCCAGTACTTC. This gives the protein CASSPMGLQETQYF.

The rearrangement links TRBV28 to TRBJ1-5; TRBD1 is a possible D gene (5 bases). Per the germline V gene, CDR1 is MDHEN and CDR2 is SYDVKM. Trimming cost V 11 bases and J 0 bases, with 11 bases left between them. The CDR3 totals 13 residues. Here the CDR3 DNA reads TGTGCCGCCGACAGAGATAGCAATCAGCCCCAGCATTTT. Protein sequence: CAADRDSNQPQHF.

The V gene is TRBV16, the J gene TRBJ1-2; no reliable D call. Germline CDR1 reads KGHSY; CDR2 reads FQNENV. Trimming pared 4 bases from V and 3 bases from J, leaving 9 bases between. The CDR3 sequence is 13 residues long. The CDR3 loop reads CASSPGADYGYTF. As DNA, the CDR3 is TGTGCCAGCAGCCCTGGCGCGGACTATGGCTACACCTTC.